This T cell receptor beta chain was recovered during a study of blood T cell repertoires in COVID-19 (dated by TCRdb to 2019 to 2021). For the wider study: Collaborator samples came from the United States, Italy and Spain and covered acute and convalescent phases of COVID-19. The prospective study material was composed of cDNA or gDNA derived from T cells, B-cell-depleted T cells, or PBMCs. The dataset comprised deeply sampled blood TCRbeta repertoires from subjects exposed to, actively infected with, or recovered from COVID-19. The repertoires were released in a freely available public database intended as a resource for research on the immune response to SARS-CoV-2. The samples were drawn from two sources: the first 160 participants of the ongoing ImmuneRACE study, and 1,000 to 1,500 subjects contributed by 6 global collaborators. Sample metadata almost always included a de-identified subject ID, COVID-19 status, age in years and sex. Where available, HLA class I and class II types were taken from metadata supplied by the sample provider and were not determined by assay-based typing. Overall study results and their limits: How much clinical and demographic metadata was included differed by source and by participant, and the metadata was provided uncurated.

In the prospective study, participants were roughly 18 to 100 years old, resided in about two dozen geographic areas of the United States, and were enrolled through a virtual design. Cohort assignment in the prospective study relied on participant-reported clinical history from a screening survey and a study questionnaire. In the prospective study, mobile phlebotomists collected whole blood, serum and a nasopharyngeal or oropharyngeal swab from each participant. Additional blood draws and questionnaires over an approximately two-month period could optionally be provided by prospective study participants. Blood samples from the prospective study were shipped frozen or at room temperature prior to DNA extraction. TCRbeta CDR3 regions were amplified from genomic DNA using the immunoSEQ Assay, a bias-controlled multiplex PCR. The paper's processing steps were these. Nucleated cell counts per sample were estimated from amplification of reference gene primers within the assay. Sequence reads were collapsed and filtered to measure the absolute abundance of every unique TCRbeta CDR3 rearrangement. For each sample, productive Simpson clonality was calculated by taking the square root of Simpson's diversity index across productive rearrangements. This immuneACCESS table, as held by TCRdb, lists in-frame sequences with V and J called but not all clones. Of the missing ones, under half trace to an unresolved V gene in checked studies; the others have no known cause. That table is the source of V, J and clone size, and D and trimming were worked out from the DNA. The table for this sample lists 400,000 to 550,000 clones; nearly 90% of them were counted only once. The ten largest clones add up to about 2.1% of the sample.

The germline V and J ends show losses of 5 bases and 5 bases respectively, and no gene match explains 8 bases of the junction. From the cysteine through the phenylalanine, the CDR3 covers 15 amino acids. Only CDR3 DNA remains: 45 bases, in frame from the first base. CDR1 MNHEY and CDR2 SMNVEV were looked up in the germline V gene (reference sequence). With respect to this clone: Its antigen is still unknown. No clone much larger than this one lies a single base away; base qualities are absent.

Sequenced material: PBMCs or T cells enriched from blood (not recorded which). The clonotype comes from a woman in her late teens or twenties with acute COVID-19. Recombination connected TRBV27 to TRBJ1-2, with TRBD1 matching 10 junction bases. In nucleotides, the sequence is TGTGCCAGCAGTACATTGACAGGGGGCGCTTATGGCTACACCTTC. This codes for CASSTLTGGAYGYTF.